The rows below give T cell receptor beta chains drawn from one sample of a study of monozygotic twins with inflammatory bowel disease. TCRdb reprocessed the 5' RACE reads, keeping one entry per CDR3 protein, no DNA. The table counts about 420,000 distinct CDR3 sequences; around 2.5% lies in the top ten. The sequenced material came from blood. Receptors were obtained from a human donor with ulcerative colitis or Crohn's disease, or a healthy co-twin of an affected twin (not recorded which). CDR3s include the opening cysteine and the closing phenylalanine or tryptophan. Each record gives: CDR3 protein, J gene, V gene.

CDR3aa: CASSFGGFQKGYEQYF; j_gene: TRBJ2-7; v_gene: TRBV28
CDR3aa: CASSADGTSYLEQYF; j_gene: TRBJ2-7; v_gene: TRBV9
CDR3aa: CASSSGSVYGYTF; j_gene: TRBJ1-2; v_gene: TRBV5-4
CDR3aa: CASSYVVGTAQETQYF; j_gene: TRBJ2-5; v_gene: TRBV5-1
CDR3aa: CASSKDLHNEKLFF; j_gene: TRBJ1-4; v_gene: TRBV5-1
CDR3aa: CASSLSGGPDTQYF; j_gene: TRBJ2-3; v_gene: TRBV7-8
CDR3aa: CSARWGAKNIQYF; j_gene: TRBJ2-4; v_gene: TRBV20-1
CDR3aa: CASSSPRGSEEETQYF; j_gene: TRBJ2-5; v_gene: TRBV7-9
CDR3aa: CASSPDIGGWANEKLFF; j_gene: TRBJ1-4; v_gene: TRBV7-2
CDR3aa: CASSPSGINYEQYF; j_gene: TRBJ2-7; v_gene: TRBV7-2
CDR3aa: CASSSTTGNEQYF; j_gene: TRBJ2-7; v_gene: TRBV4-2
CDR3aa: CASSPIGQGLYEQYF; j_gene: TRBJ2-7; v_gene: TRBV6-2/TRBV6-3
CDR3aa: CASSGPQRGETQYF; j_gene: TRBJ2-5; v_gene: TRBV2
CDR3aa: CASSYTPGPSTDTQYF; j_gene: TRBJ2-3; v_gene: TRBV6-5
CDR3aa: CSARQGSVSGNTIYF; j_gene: TRBJ1-3; v_gene: TRBV20-1
CDR3aa: CAITGTFGANEQFF; j_gene: TRBJ2-1; v_gene: TRBV10-3
CDR3aa: CASSPRRLAGVGQETQYF; j_gene: TRBJ2-5; v_gene: TRBV11-2
CDR3aa: CASSPRGGAGVYEQYF; j_gene: TRBJ2-7; v_gene: TRBV7-2
CDR3aa: CAWSVLHGLWGYTF; j_gene: TRBJ1-2; v_gene: TRBV30
CDR3aa: CASSWGQGALYEQYF; j_gene: TRBJ2-7; v_gene: TRBV5-1
CDR3aa: CASSPGLSTDTQYF; j_gene: TRBJ2-3; v_gene: TRBV11-2
CDR3aa: CASQGLRRDYTF; j_gene: TRBJ1-2; v_gene: TRBV28
CDR3aa: CASSPGWDGDIQYF; j_gene: TRBJ2-4; v_gene: TRBV6-2/TRBV6-3
CDR3aa: CASSASLEGEQFF; j_gene: TRBJ2-1; v_gene: TRBV2
CDR3aa: CASSQEGGASGRTDTQYF; j_gene: TRBJ2-3; v_gene: TRBV4-1
CDR3aa: CASSPQMGRSYEQYF; j_gene: TRBJ2-7; v_gene: TRBV18
CDR3aa: CASSLPPGWDRYF; j_gene: TRBJ2-5; v_gene: TRBV11-2
CDR3aa: CASSSQGAWNYGYTF; j_gene: TRBJ1-2; v_gene: TRBV5-6
CDR3aa: CASSQSNRAGGTEAFF; j_gene: TRBJ1-1; v_gene: TRBV4-1